This T cell receptor (beta chain) was captured in a study of vaccination and CD4 T cells after COVID-19. The overall study: Convalescent donors: six male, four female; seven Caucasian, two Asian, one multiracial, two Hispanic. Drawing of post-COVID samples took place a median 101 days after diagnosis (range 35 to 161).

Treatment denoted: approximately nine-day PBMC culture with coronavirus spike peptide pools or control peptides (ViraFEST assay). ViraFEST used peptide pools to expand antigen-specific T cells and subsequently sequenced their TCRs. Whole-study findings and limits: Spike mono-reactivity was shown by 304 of 307 vaccine-specific clones in convalescent patients.

In this sample, this clonotype turned up a few times. The antigen remains unidentified. Cultured CD4+ T cell DNA was sequenced using the Oncomine TCR Beta short-read assay. TCRdb re-called the PCR reads with MiXCR, one entry per CDR3 protein. The sample includes 8,500 to 10,000 distinct CDR3 sequences, 30% to 45% of them seen just once. CDR1 SGDLS and CDR2 YYNGEE come from the germline V gene. This CDR3 comprises 14 residues. V lost 4 bases and J lost 0, with 9 bases in between. The TCR comes from a human donor who had recovered from COVID-19. The chain links TRBV9 to TRBJ2-3; D gene unclear. The source material was CD4+ T cells from blood, cultured in vitro. CDR3 DNA sequence: TGTGCCAGCAGCTCGACCTATAGCACAGATACGCAGTATTTT. Translated: CASSSTYSTDTQYF.